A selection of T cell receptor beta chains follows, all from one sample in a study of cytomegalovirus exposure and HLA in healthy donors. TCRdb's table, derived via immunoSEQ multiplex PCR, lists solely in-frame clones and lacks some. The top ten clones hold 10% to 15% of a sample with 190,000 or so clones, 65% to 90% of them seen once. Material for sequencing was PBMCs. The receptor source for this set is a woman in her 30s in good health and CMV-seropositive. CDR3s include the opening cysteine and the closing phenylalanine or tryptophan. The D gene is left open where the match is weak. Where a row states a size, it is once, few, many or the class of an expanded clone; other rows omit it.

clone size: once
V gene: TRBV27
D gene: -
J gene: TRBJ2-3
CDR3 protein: CASSTAPASKDTQYF
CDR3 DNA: TGTGCCAGCAGTACCGCCCCGGCTAGCAAAGATACGCAGTATTTT

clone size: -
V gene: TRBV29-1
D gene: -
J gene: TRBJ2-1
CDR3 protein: CSVEDRIAGRSSYNEQFF
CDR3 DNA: TGCAGCGTTGAAGATCGGATCGCAGGTCGAAGCTCCTACAATGAGCAGTTCTTC

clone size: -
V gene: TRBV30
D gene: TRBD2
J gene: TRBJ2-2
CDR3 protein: CAWSPRLAANTGELFF
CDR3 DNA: TGTGCCTGGAGTCCTCGACTAGCGGCGAACACCGGGGAGCTGTTTTTT

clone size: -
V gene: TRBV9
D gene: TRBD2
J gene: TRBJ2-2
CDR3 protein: CASSVDASGRLGTGELFF
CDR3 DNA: TGTGCCAGCAGCGTAGATGCTAGCGGGAGACTGGGCACCGGGGAGCTGTTTTTT

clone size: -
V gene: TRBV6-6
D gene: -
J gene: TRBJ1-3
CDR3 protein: CASQPGSGNTIYF
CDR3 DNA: TGTGCCAGCCAGCCGGGGTCTGGAAACACCATATATTTT

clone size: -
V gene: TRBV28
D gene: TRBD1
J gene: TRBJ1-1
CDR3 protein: CASRQGAFGTEAFF
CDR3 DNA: TGTGCCAGCAGACAGGGGGCGTTTGGGACTGAAGCTTTCTTT

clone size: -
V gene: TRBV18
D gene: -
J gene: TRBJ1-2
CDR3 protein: CASSPPTELTYGYTF
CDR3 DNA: TGTGCCAGCTCACCACCGACGGAGCTGACCTATGGCTACACCTTC

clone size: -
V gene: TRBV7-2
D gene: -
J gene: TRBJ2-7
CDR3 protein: CASSLGLGSSYEQYF
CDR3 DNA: TGTGCCAGCAGCTTGGGCCTCGGTAGCTCCTACGAGCAGTACTTC

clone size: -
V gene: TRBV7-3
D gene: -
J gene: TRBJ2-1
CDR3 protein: CASSLLKSSGYNEQFF
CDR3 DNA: TGTGCCAGCAGCTTACTTAAATCCAGCGGATACAATGAGCAGTTCTTC

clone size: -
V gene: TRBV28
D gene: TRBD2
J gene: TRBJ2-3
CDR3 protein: CASSFSGSRADTQYF
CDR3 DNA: TGTGCCAGCAGTTTCAGCGGGAGCCGGGCAGATACGCAGTATTTT

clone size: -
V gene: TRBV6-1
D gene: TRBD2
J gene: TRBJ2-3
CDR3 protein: CASSPAGGTDTQYF
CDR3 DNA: TGTGCCAGCAGCCCAGCGGGAGGTACAGATACGCAGTATTTT

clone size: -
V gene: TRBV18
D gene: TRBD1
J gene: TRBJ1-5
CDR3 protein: CASSPRTGENQPQHF
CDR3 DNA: TGTGCCAGCTCACCACGGACAGGGGAAAATCAGCCCCAGCATTTT